Listed below are T cell receptor beta chains from one sample, sequenced in a study of T cell responses to AZD1222 COVID-19 vaccine. TCRdb keeps only in-frame clones here, not all; method: immunoSEQ multiplex PCR. Of approximately 200,000 clones in the sample, more than 85% were seen once. The sequencing here drew on peripheral blood, taken 28 days after the second AZD1222 dose. These receptor sequences come from an adult who received the AZD1222 COVID-19 vaccine. Each CDR3 is given with its conserved first and last residue. A D gene is named only where the DNA matches it firmly. Clone size appears in some rows only: once, few, many, or a class for an expanded clone.

clone size,J gene,V gene,D gene,CDR3 protein,CDR3 DNA
.,TRBJ1-2,TRBV7-3,.,CASSPWAPGTPSGGYTF,TGTGCCAGCAGCCCGTGGGCCCCCGGGACACCCTCGGGTGGCTACACCTTC
.,TRBJ2-3,TRBV9,TRBD2,CASGTSGTDTQYF,TGTGCCAGCGGGACTAGCGGCACAGATACGCAGTATTTT
few,TRBJ2-1,TRBV28,.,CASSSQTRPYNEQFF,TGTGCCAGCAGCTCTCAAACAAGGCCCTACAATGAGCAGTTCTTC
.,TRBJ2-1,TRBV6-5,.,CASTERVYNEQFF,TGTGCCAGCACGGAGCGGGTCTACAATGAGCAGTTCTTC
.,TRBJ1-5,TRBV5-1,TRBD1,CASSRTTGVGQPQHF,TGCGCCAGCAGCCGGACTACAGGGGTTGGTCAGCCCCAGCATTTT
.,TRBJ1-2,TRBV14,TRBD1,CASSRQGGHYGYTF,TGTGCCAGCAGCCGCCAGGGGGGCCACTATGGCTACACCTTC
.,TRBJ2-3,TRBV30,.,CAWSVGEADTQYF,TGTGCCTGGAGTGTAGGGGAGGCCGATACGCAGTATTTT
.,TRBJ2-1,TRBV27,TRBD2,CASSLGGSSEQFF,TGTGCCAGCAGTTTAGGCGGGAGTAGTGAGCAGTTCTTC
.,TRBJ1-1,TRBV14,.,CASSQAGTRREAFF,TGTGCCAGCAGCCAAGCCGGGACACGGAGGGAAGCTTTCTTT
.,TRBJ2-7,TRBV29-1,.,CSVVLTATYEQYF,TGCAGCGTTGTTCTGACAGCTACCTACGAGCAGTACTTC
.,TRBJ1-5,TRBV7-2,.,CASSPTAFQEIRHF,TGTGCCAGCAGTCCTACAGCCTTTCAAGAGATAAGGCATTTT
.,TRBJ2-7,TRBV10-2,.,CASSDGSGEQYF,TGCGCCAGCAGTGATGGATCGGGCGAGCAGTACTTC
.,TRBJ2-7,TRBV15,TRBD2,CATSRGRGGFEQYF,TGTGCCACCAGCCGTGGGCGGGGGGGTTTCGAGCAGTACTTC
.,TRBJ2-3,TRBV27,.,CASSFSENTDTQYF,TGTGCCAGCAGTTTTTCGGAAAACACAGATACGCAGTATTTT
.,TRBJ1-1,TRBV7-3,.,CASSGASNTEAFF,TGTGCCAGCTCGGGGGCTTCGAACACTGAAGCTTTCTTT
once,TRBJ2-7,TRBV7-2,.,CASSMTAGYEQYF,TGTGCCAGCAGCATGACAGCTGGATACGAGCAGTACTTC
.,TRBJ2-1,TRBV5-1,TRBD2,CASSPAGGLMSEQFF,TGCGCCAGCAGCCCAGCGGGAGGACTAATGAGTGAGCAGTTCTTC
.,TRBJ2-6,TRBV27,.,CASSSRSGANVLTF,TGTGCCAGCAGTTCCCGCTCTGGGGCCAACGTCCTGACTTTC